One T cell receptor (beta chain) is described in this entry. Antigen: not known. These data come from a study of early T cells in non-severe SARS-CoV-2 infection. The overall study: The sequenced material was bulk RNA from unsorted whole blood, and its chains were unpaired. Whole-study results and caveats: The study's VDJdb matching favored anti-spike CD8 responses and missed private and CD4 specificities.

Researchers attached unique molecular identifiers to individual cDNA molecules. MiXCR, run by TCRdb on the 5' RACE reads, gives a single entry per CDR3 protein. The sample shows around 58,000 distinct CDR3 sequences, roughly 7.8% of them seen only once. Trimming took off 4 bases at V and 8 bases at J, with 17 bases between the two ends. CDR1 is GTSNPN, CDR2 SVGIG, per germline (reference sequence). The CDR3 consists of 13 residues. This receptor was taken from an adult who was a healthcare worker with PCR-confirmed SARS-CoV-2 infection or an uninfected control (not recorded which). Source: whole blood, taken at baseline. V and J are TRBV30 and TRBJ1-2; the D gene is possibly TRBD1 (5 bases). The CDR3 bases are TGTGCCTGGAAGTGGCAGGGCCGGGGAGGCTACACCTTC. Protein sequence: CAWKWQGRGGYTF.